The source of this T cell receptor beta chain is a study of Graves' ophthalmopathy and Graves' hyperthyroidism. Findings and limits, study-wide: Ophthalmopathy progression predictions by the model showed roughly 75% specificity and approximately 71% sensitivity.

CDR3 length equals 15 residues. Trimming took 6 bases from V and 2 from J, leaving 16 bases between them. Looked up from germline, CDR1 is MNHNS and CDR2 is SASEGT. For this clonotype: Its target is unknown.

Amplification of TCR beta CDR3 regions used RNA transcripts. HTBI-primed RT-PCR formed the first round, and a multiplex PCR formed the second. Each CDR3 protein is one row after TCRdb ran MiXCR on the multiplex PCR reads. Of 300,000 to 400,000 distinct CDR3 sequences in the sample, roughly 15% were seen once. The sample consisted of peripheral blood. The chain has TRBV6-1 and TRBJ1-2; tentative D call: TRBD1 (5 bases). This TCR derives from an adult woman with stable Graves' hyperthyroidism. This CDR3 is CASSTDRQRNYGYTF. CDR3 bases: TGTGCCAGCAGCACCGACCGACAGCGCAACTATGGCTACACCTTC.